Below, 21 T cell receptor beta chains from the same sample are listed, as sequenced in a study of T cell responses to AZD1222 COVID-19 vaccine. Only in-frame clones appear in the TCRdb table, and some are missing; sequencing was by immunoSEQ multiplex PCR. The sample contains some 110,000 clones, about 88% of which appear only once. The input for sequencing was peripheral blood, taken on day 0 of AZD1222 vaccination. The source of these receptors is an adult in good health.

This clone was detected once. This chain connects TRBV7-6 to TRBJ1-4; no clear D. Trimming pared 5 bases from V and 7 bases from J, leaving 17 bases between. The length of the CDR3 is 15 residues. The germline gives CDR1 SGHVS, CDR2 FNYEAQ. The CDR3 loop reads CASSPGAGLGEKLFF. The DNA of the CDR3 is TGTGCCAGCAGCCCGGGCGCCGGGTTAGGTGAAAAACTGTTTTTT.

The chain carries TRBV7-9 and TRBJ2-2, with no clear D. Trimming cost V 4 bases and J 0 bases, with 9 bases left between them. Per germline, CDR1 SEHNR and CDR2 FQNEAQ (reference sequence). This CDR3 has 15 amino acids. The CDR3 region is CASSSGISNTGELFF. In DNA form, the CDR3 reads TGTGCCAGCAGCTCGGGCATCTCGAACACCGGGGAGCTGTTTTTT. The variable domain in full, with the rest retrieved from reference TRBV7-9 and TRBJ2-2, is DTGVSQNPRHKITKRGQNVTFRCDPISEHNRLYWYRQTLGQGPEFLTYFQNEAQLEKSRLLSDRFSAERPKGSFSTLEIQRTEQGDSAMYLCASSSGISNTGELFFGEGSRLTVL.

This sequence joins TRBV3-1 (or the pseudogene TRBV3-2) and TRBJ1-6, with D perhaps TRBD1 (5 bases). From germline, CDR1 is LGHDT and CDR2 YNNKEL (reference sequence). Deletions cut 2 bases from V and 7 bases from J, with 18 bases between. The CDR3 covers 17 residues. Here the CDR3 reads CASSQTPEGFRNSPLHF. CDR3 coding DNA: TGTGCCAGCAGCCAAACCCCGGAGGGGTTCAGGAATTCACCCCTCCACTTT.

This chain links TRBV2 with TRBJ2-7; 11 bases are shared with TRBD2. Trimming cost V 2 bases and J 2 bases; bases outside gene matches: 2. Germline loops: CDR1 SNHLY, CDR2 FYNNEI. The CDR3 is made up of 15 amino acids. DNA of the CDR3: TGTGCCAGCAGTGAACAACTAGCGGGGGCCTACGAGCAGTACTTC. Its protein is CASSEQLAGAYEQYF.

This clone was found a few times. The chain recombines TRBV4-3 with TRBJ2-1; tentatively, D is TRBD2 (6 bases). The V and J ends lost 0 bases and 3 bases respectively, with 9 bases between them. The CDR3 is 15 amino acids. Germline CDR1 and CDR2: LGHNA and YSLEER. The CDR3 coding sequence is TGCGCCAGCAGCCAAGAGATAGCGGACTACAATGAGCAGTTCTTC. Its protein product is CASSQEIADYNEQFF.

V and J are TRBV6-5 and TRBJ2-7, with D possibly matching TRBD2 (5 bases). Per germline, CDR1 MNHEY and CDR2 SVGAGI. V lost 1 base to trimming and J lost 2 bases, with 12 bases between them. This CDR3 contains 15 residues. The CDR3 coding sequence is TGTGCCAGCAGTTACTTCCAGGACGGGACCTACGAGCAGTACTTC. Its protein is CASSYFQDGTYEQYF.

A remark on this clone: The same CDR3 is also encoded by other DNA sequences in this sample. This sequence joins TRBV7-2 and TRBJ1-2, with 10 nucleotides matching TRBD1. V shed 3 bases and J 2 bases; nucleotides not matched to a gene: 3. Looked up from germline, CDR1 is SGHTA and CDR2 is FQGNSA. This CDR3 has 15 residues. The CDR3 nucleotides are TGTGCCAGCAGCTTCGGGACAGGGGACAACTATGGCTACACCTTC. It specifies CASSFGTGDNYGYTF.

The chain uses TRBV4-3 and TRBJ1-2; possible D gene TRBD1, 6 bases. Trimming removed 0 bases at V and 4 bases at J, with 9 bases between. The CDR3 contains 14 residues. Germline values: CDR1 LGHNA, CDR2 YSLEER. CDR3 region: CASSQETGAYGYTF. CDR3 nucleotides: TGCGCCAGCAGCCAAGAGACGGGGGCCTATGGCTACACCTTC.

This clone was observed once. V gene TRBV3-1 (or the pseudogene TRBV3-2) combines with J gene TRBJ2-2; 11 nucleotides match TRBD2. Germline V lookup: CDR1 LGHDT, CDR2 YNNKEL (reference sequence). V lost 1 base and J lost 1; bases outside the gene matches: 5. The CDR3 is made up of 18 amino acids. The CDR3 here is CASSQGGGLAENTGELFF. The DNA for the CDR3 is TGTGCCAGCAGCCAAGGCGGGGGACTAGCGGAGAACACCGGGGAGCTGTTTTTT.

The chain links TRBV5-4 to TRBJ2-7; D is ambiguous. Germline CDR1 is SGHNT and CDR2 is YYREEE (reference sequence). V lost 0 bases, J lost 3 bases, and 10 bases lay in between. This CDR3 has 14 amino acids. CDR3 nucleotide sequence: TGTGCCAGCAGCTTGGGGACGACCTACTACGAGCAGTACTTC. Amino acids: CASSLGTTYYEQYF.

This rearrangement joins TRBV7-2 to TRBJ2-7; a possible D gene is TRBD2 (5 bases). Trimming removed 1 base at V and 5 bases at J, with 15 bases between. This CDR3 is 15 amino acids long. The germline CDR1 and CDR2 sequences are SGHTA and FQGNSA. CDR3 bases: TGTGCCAGCAGCTTAGAGAATCGGGAATACCACGAGCAGTACTTC. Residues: CASSLENREYHEQYF.

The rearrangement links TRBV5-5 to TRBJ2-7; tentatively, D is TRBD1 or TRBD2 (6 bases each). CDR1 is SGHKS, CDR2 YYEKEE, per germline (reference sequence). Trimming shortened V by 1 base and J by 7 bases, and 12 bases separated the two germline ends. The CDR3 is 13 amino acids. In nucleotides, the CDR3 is TGTGCCAGCAGCTTGCCGGGGGCGGGGGAGCAGTACTTC. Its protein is CASSLPGAGEQYF.

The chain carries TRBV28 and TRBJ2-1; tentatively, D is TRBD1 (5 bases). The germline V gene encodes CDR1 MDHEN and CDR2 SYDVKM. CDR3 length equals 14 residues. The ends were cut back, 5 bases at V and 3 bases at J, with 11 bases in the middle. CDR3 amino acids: CASSPHRNYNEQFF. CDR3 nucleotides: TGTGCCAGCAGTCCCCACAGGAACTACAATGAGCAGTTCTTC.

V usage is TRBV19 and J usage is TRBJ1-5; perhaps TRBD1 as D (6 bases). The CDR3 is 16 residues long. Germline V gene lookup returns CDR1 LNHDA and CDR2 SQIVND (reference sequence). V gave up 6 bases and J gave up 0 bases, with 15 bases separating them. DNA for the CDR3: TGTGCCAGTAGGATGGACAGCGGAAATAGCAATCAGCCCCAGCATTTT. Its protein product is CASRMDSGNSNQPQHF.

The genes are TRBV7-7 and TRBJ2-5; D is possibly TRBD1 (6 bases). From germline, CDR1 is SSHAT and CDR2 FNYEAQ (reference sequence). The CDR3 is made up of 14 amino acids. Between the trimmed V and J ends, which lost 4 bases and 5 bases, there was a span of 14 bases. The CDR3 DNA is TGTGCCAGCAGCTCCGGTGGGGGCGGGGAGACCCAGTACTTC. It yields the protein CASSSGGGGETQYF.

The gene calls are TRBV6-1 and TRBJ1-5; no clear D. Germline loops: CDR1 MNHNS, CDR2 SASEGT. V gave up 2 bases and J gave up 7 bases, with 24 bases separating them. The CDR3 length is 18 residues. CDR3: CASSERPMTGALGQPQHF. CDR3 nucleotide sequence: TGTGCCAGCAGTGAAAGGCCTATGACGGGTGCCCTGGGGCAGCCCCAGCATTTT.

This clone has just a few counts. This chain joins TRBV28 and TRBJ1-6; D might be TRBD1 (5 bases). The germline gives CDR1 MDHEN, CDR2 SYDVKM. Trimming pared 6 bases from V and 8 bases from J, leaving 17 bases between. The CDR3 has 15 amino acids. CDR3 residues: CASRLGWGGDSPLHF. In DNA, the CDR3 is TGTGCCAGCAGACTAGGGTGGGGCGGGGATTCACCCCTCCACTTT.

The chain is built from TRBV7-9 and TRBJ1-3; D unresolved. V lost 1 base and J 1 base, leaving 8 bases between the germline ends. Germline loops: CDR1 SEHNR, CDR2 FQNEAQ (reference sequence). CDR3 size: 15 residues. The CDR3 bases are TGTGCCAGCAGCTTAGAAGTCCTATCTGGAAACACCATATATTTT. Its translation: CASSLEVLSGNTIYF.

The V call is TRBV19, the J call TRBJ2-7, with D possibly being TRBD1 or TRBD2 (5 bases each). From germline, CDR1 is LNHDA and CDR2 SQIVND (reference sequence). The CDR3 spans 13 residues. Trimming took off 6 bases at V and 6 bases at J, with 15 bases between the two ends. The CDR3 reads CASSPGPPREQYF. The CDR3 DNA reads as TGTGCCAGTAGCCCGGGACCCCCCCGCGAGCAGTACTTC. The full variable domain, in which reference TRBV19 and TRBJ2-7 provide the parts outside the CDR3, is DGGITQSPKYLFRKEGQNVTLSCEQNLNHDAMYWYRQDPGQGLRLIYYSQIVNDFQKGDIAEGYSVSREKKESFPLTVTSAQKNPTAFYLCASSPGPPREQYFGPGTRLTVT.

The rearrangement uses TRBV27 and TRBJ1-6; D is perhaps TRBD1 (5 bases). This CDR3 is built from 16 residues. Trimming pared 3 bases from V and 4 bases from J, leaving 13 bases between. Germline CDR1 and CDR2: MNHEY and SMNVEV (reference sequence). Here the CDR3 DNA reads TGTGCCAGCAGTTTGTCTGGGGGGGGATATAATTCACCCCTCCACTTT. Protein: CASSLSGGGYNSPLHF.

CDR3 DNA: TGTGCCAGCAGCTTGGCGTCGGGCCTCACAGATACGCAGTATTTT. Its translation: CASSLASGLTDTQYF. The V call is TRBV5-5, the J call TRBJ2-3; D is undetermined. The V end was cut by 0 bases, the J end by 2 bases, with 10 bases between. Germline CDR1 is SGHKS and CDR2 is YYEKEE (reference sequence). This CDR3 spans 15 amino acids.